A single sample gave rise to the 28 T cell receptor beta chains below, sequenced in a study of radiotherapy plus CTLA-4 blockade in lung cancer. The data were produced by immunoSEQ multiplex PCR, yet TCRdb's version contains in-frame clones alone and is incomplete. The sample records some 15,000 clones, under 75% being singletons. The sample in question was peripheral blood, obtained from a patient treated with radiotherapy plus ipilimumab. The source of these receptors is a human donor with non-small cell lung cancer whose response to radiotherapy plus ipilimumab could not be evaluated.

The chain is built from TRBV5-6 and TRBJ2-3, with TRBD2 matching over 9 bases. Germline CDR1 and CDR2: SGHDT and YYEEEE. CDR3 length: 15 amino acids. V was clipped by 4 bases and J by 2 bases; unmatched bases: 5. The CDR3: CASSPLAGHTDTQYF. CDR3 DNA: TGTGCCAGCAGCCCCCTAGCGGGGCACACAGATACGCAGTATTTT. The full variable domain, completed using reference TRBV5-6 and TRBJ2-3, is DAGVTQSPTHLIKTRGQQVTLRCSPKSGHDTVSWYQQALGQGPQFIFQYYEEEERQRGNFPDRFSGHQFPNYSSELNVNALLLGDSALYLCASSPLAGHTDTQYFGPGTRLTVL.

V gene TRBV7-9 combines with J gene TRBJ2-5; perhaps TRBD1 as D (5 bases). Trimming shortened V by 4 bases and J by 4 bases, and 13 bases separated the two germline ends. Germline CDR1 reads SEHNR; CDR2 reads FQNEAQ (reference sequence). The CDR3 has 14 amino acids. CDR3: CASSSSGSPETQYF. The CDR3 bases are TGTGCCAGCAGCTCCTCAGGGTCCCCAGAGACCCAGTACTTC. The whole variable domain, remainder taken from reference TRBV7-9 and TRBJ2-5, is DTGVSQNPRHKITKRGQNVTFRCDPISEHNRLYWYRQTLGQGPEFLTYFQNEAQLEKSRLLSDRFSAERPKGSFSTLEIQRTEQGDSAMYLCASSSSGSPETQYFGPGTRLLVL.

The DNA for the CDR3 is TGTGCCAGCAGCCGCCCGGACAGGGGAACCTCACCCCTCCACTTT. It codes for CASSRPDRGTSPLHF. V gene TRBV6-1 combines with J gene TRBJ1-6; 9 nucleotides match TRBD1. J lost 10 bases, V lost 6 bases, and 10 bases had no gene match. Germline V CDR1 and CDR2: MNHNS, SASEGT. The length of the CDR3 is 15 residues.

This rearrangement joins TRBV18 to TRBJ1-1, with a weak D call TRBD1 (6 bases). CDR1 is KGHSH, CDR2 LQKENI, per germline. With 8 bases removed from V and 1 base from J, the gap between germline ends came to 11 bases. The CDR3 is 13 residues long. The CDR3 bases are TGTGCCAGCCACAGGGACCGGAACACTGAAGCTTTCTTT. Translating it yields CASHRDRNTEAFF. Drawing the rest from reference TRBV18 and TRBJ1-1, the complete variable domain is NAGVMQNPRHLVRRRGQEARLRCSPMKGHSHVYWYRQLPEEGLKFMVYLQKENIIDESGMPKERFSAEFPKEGPSILRIQQVVRGDSAAYFCASHRDRNTEAFFGQGTRLTVV.

This sequence joins TRBV11-3 and TRBJ2-1, with 13 bases aligning to TRBD2. With V trimmed by 4 bases and J by 9 bases, 9 bases remained unmatched. Germline CDR1 and CDR2: SGHNT and YENEEA. The CDR3 length is 16 residues. The CDR3 region is CASSSQLAGGPFEQFF. The CDR3 nucleotides are TGTGCCAGCAGCTCGCAACTAGCGGGGGGGCCGTTTGAGCAGTTCTTC.

J is TRBJ2-7 and V is TRBV18; 7 bases are shared with TRBD1. After removal of 4 bases from V and 0 bases from J, the junction contained 6 bases not matched to a gene. The length of the CDR3 is 15 residues. Germline V lookup: CDR1 KGHSH, CDR2 LQKENI. The CDR3 loop is CASSLGQLISYEQYV. CDR3 sequence (DNA): TGTGCCAGCTCACTGGGACAGTTAATCTCCTACGAGCAGTACGTC.

The gene calls are TRBV5-6 and TRBJ1-6, with TRBD1 as a possible D gene (6 bases). The CDR3 is made up of 15 amino acids. The germline CDR1 and CDR2 sequences are SGHDT and YYEEEE. V was cut by 0 bases and J by 5 bases, with 9 bases left in between. CDR3 region: CASSLDRANNSPLHF. The CDR3 DNA follows: TGTGCCAGCAGCTTGGACAGGGCCAATAATTCACCCCTCCACTTT.

This clone has a single count. This rearrangement joins TRBV27 to TRBJ2-3; the match to TRBD1 covers 7 bases. Unmatched junction bases numbered 4, after V lost 6 bases and J lost 4 bases. CDR3 length: 13 amino acids. Germline-derived CDR1 and CDR2 are MNHEY and SMNVEV (reference sequence). CDR3 sequence (DNA): TGTGCCAGCAGGACAGGGTCCCCAGATACGCAGTATTTT. Translation gives CASRTGSPDTQYF.

This chain uses TRBV5-1 with TRBJ1-1; D perhaps matches TRBD1 (5 bases). CDR1 and CDR2 (germline): SGHRS, YFSETQ. Trimming took 0 bases from V and 1 from J, leaving 10 bases between them. The CDR3 has 15 residues. The CDR3 reads CASSLEDSRNTEAFF. In nucleotides, the CDR3 is TGCGCCAGCAGCTTGGAAGACAGCCGGAACACTGAAGCTTTCTTT.

V is TRBV30 and J is TRBJ2-4; possible D gene TRBD2, 6 bases. Per germline, CDR1 GTSNPN and CDR2 SVGIG (reference sequence). V shed 1 base and J shed 1 base, with 11 bases lying between them. The CDR3 is 15 amino acids. The CDR3 region is CAWSGDRGAKNIQYF. CDR3 bases: TGTGCCTGGAGTGGGGACCGGGGGGCCAAAAACATTCAGTACTTC.

This rearrangement joins TRBV23-1 to TRBJ1-2; possible D gene TRBD1, 6 bases. TRBV23-1 is an ORF, and what it does is uncertain. The CDR3 consists of 11 residues. Trimming took 5 bases from V and 8 from J, leaving 9 bases between them. In DNA, the CDR3 is TGCGCCAGCAGTTACAGGGACGGCTACACCTTC. The encoded protein is CASSYRDGYTF.

The rearrangement uses TRBV6-1 and TRBJ1-4, with TRBD1 as a possible D gene (5 bases). V lost 4 bases, J lost 7 bases, and 13 bases lay in between. CDR3 length: 14 residues. Looked up from germline, CDR1 is MNHNS and CDR2 is SASEGT. DNA for the CDR3: TGTGCCAGCAGTGGGGGCACTCGGAGTGAAAAACTGTTTTTT. The encoded protein is CASSGGTRSEKLFF.

Only one count was recorded for this clone. The chain has TRBV5-1 and TRBJ2-3; possible D gene TRBD2, 5 bases. Germline V lookup: CDR1 SGHRS, CDR2 YFSETQ. This CDR3 contains 13 residues. Trimming removed 0 bases from V and 11 bases from J, with 13 bases in between. CDR3 sequence (DNA): TGCGCCAGCAGCTTGGCCGAGGTAAGCGGGCAGTATTTT. Residues: CASSLAEVSGQYF.

This clone was picked up one time. The chain couples TRBV4-1 to TRBJ1-1; the D gene is possibly TRBD1 (5 bases). The CDR3 covers 13 residues. Germline lookup yields CDR1 MGHRA and CDR2 YSYEKL. Between the trimmed V and J ends, which lost 6 bases and 2 bases, there was a span of 10 bases. The CDR3 spells CASRLDRNTEAFF. The CDR3 DNA reads as TGCGCCAGCAGGCTTGACAGAAACACTGAAGCTTTCTTT.

The J gene is TRBJ1-2, the V gene TRBV7-2, with D unclear. Germline assignment: CDR1 SGHTA and CDR2 FQGNSA. Between the trimmed V and J ends, which lost 5 bases and 7 bases, there was a span of 20 bases. The CDR3 contains 15 residues. CDR3 sequence: CASSPIWGGETGYTF. The CDR3 DNA reads as TGTGCCAGCAGCCCTATTTGGGGAGGAGAGACTGGCTACACCTTC.

The chain uses TRBV10-3 and TRBJ1-3; 10 nucleotides align to TRBD1. Germline CDR1 and CDR2: ENHRY and SYGVKD. The CDR3 totals 18 residues. Germline trimming cut 0 bases from V and 1 base from J; bases unmatched to any gene: 6. The CDR3 DNA sequence: TGTGCCATCAGTGAGTCAGTCGGGACAGGGGATTCTGGAAACACCATATATTTT. Translation: CAISESVGTGDSGNTIYF.

V and J are TRBV10-1 and TRBJ1-6; D ambiguous. Trimming stripped 5 bases from V and 10 bases from J, with 15 bases between. Per the germline V gene, CDR1 is WNHNN and CDR2 is SYGVQD (reference sequence). The CDR3 spans 14 residues. The CDR3 DNA follows: TGCGCCAGCAGTAGGACTCTTCAGGAATCACCCCTCCACTTT. It codes for CASSRTLQESPLHF.

CDR3 coding DNA: TGCGCCAGCAGCCAAGCTCTGACAGGGAGCGATGGCTACACCTTC. Encoded protein: CASSQALTGSDGYTF. J is TRBJ1-2 and V is TRBV4-3; TRBD1 agrees at 7 bases. Germline V gene data show CDR1 as LGHNA and CDR2 as YSLEER. The ends lost 1 base at V and 6 bases at J; junction bases unmatched: 8. The CDR3 is 15 amino acids.

The CDR3 here is CAWSVWLYTEAFF. CDR3 DNA: TGTGCCTGGAGTGTTTGGCTTTACACTGAAGCTTTCTTT. The chain carries TRBV30 and TRBJ1-1; no clear D gene. Germline V gene lookup returns CDR1 GTSNPN and CDR2 SVGIG (reference sequence). This CDR3 region has 13 residues. Trimming removed 0 bases from V and 3 bases from J, with 8 bases in between.

The J gene is TRBJ2-5, the V gene TRBV9; 8 bases are a match to TRBD2. Trimming took 4 bases from V and 5 from J; bases not matched to a gene: 13. The CDR3 covers 16 residues. Germline V gene sequence: CDR1 SGDLS, CDR2 YYNGEE. The CDR3 DNA sequence: TGTGCCAGCAGCTCCCTGGCGGGGGGCCAGCGCGAGACCCAGTACTTC. Protein product: CASSSLAGGQRETQYF.

The chain combines TRBV11-2 with TRBJ1-1; D gene unclear. Deletions cut 3 bases from V and 8 bases from J, with 10 bases between. Germline V gene data show CDR1 as SGHAT and CDR2 as FQNNGV. The CDR3 spans 12 residues. CDR3 nucleotides: TGTGCCAGCAGCTTTCAGGCGTCAGAAGCTTTCTTT. It yields the protein CASSFQASEAFF.

The count of this clone is one. The chain carries TRBV6-5 and TRBJ1-1, with D unresolved. The V and J ends lost 7 bases and 7 bases respectively, with 16 bases between them. There are 13 residues in the CDR3. Germline CDR1 and CDR2: MNHEY and SVGAGI. The CDR3 DNA reads TGTGCCAGCACCTCCGGGAAAAGGGTTGAAGCTTTCTTT. Its translation is CASTSGKRVEAFF.

The rearrangement uses TRBV19 and TRBJ1-5; a weak D match, TRBD1 (5 bases). Trimming pared 6 bases from V and 4 bases from J, leaving 10 bases between. This CDR3 contains 13 residues. The germline V gene has CDR1 LNHDA and CDR2 SQIVND (reference sequence). CDR3 amino acids: CASSDSPNQPQHF. The CDR3 nucleotides are TGTGCCAGTAGCGACAGTCCTAATCAGCCCCAGCATTTT.

This clone has ten or more counts. V gene TRBV21-1 combines with J gene TRBJ2-5; the D segment call TRBD1 is taken from the table without a DNA check. TRBV21-1 is a known pseudogene. This CDR3 is 16 amino acids long. The CDR3 region is CASSKVGDRGVETQYF. The CDR3, as DNA: TGTGCCAGCAGCAAAGTGGGGGACAGGGGAGTAGAGACCCAGTACTTC.

This clone was detected only once. The chain employs TRBV7-2 and TRBJ2-3; TRBD2 is a possible D gene (7 bases). This CDR3 contains 15 residues. Trimming shortened V by 5 bases and J by 2 bases, and 14 bases separated the two germline ends. Germline V gives CDR1 SGHTA, CDR2 FQGNSA. Here the CDR3 reads CASSLGGTYTDTQYF. Here the CDR3 DNA reads TGTGCCAGCAGCCTGGGAGGGACATACACAGATACGCAGTATTTT.

Here the CDR3 reads CASSIRLASGELFF. The CDR3 DNA reads as TGTGCCAGTAGTATAAGACTAGCCTCCGGGGAGCTGTTTTTT. The chain joins TRBV19 to TRBJ2-2, with TRBD2 matching 7 bases. CDR1 is LNHDA and CDR2 is SQIVND in the germline V gene (reference sequence). V dropped 2 bases and J dropped 6; count of bases not matched to a gene: 3. This CDR3 has 14 amino acids.

This clone was seen more than once but under ten times. The rearrangement links TRBV5-5 to TRBJ1-2, with D unclear. Germline values: CDR1 SGHKS, CDR2 YYEKEE (reference sequence). Trimming left V 4 bases short and J 0 bases short, with 10 bases between. The CDR3 runs 14 residues. CDR3 residues: CASSQDSTNYGYTF. The CDR3 DNA reads TGTGCCAGCAGCCAAGATAGTACTAACTATGGCTACACCTTC.

This clone was recorded once. The genes are TRBV9 and TRBJ2-1; weak D call: TRBD2 (6 bases). V was trimmed by 4 bases and J by 8 bases, leaving 13 bases between them. The CDR3 has 13 residues. CDR1 and CDR2 from the germline V gene are SGDLS and YYNGEE. The CDR3 DNA reads as TGTGCCAGCAGCTTATTCTCTAGCGATGAGCAGTTCTTC. Translated: CASSLFSSDEQFF.